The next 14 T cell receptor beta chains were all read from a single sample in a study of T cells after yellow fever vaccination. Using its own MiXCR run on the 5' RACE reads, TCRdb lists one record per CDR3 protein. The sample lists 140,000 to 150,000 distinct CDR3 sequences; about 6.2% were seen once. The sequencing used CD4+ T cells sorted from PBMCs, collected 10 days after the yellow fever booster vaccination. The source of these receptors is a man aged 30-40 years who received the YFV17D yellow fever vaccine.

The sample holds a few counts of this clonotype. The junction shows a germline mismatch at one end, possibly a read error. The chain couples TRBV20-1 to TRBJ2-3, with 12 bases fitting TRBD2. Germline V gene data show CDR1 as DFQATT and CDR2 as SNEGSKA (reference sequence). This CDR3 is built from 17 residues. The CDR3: CCARDASGRGPPDTQYF. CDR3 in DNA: TGCTGTGCTAGAGATGCTAGCGGGAGGGGCCCCCCAGATACGCAGTATTTT.

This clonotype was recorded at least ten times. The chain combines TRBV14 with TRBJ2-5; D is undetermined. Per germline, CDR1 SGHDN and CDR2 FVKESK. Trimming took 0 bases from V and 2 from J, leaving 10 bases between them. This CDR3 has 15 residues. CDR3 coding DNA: TGTGCCAGCAGCCAAGAACGGTCCCGGCAAGAGACCCAGTACTTC. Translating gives CASSQERSRQETQYF.

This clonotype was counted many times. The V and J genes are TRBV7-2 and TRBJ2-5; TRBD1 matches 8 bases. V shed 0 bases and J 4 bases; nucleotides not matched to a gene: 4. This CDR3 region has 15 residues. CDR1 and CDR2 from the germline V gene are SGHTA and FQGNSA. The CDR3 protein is CASSLAQGASETQYF. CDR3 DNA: TGTGCCAGCAGCTTAGCTCAGGGGGCTTCAGAGACCCAGTACTTC.

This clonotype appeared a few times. CDR3 coding DNA: TGCAGTGCTGTAGACAGCCTCCGAACCGACAATGAGCAGTTCTTC. Protein sequence: CSAVDSLRTDNEQFF. The V gene is TRBV20-1, the J gene TRBJ2-1, with a weak D call TRBD1 (5 bases). This CDR3 contains 15 residues. Germline V CDR1 and CDR2: DFQATT, SNEGSKA (reference sequence). Trimming removed 5 bases at V and 5 bases at J, with 19 bases between.

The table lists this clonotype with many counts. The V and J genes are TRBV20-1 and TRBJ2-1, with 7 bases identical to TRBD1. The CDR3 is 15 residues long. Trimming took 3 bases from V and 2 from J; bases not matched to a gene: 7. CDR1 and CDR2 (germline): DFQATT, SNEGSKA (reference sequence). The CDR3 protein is CSASRFDRAYNEQFF. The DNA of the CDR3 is TGCAGTGCTAGCCGTTTCGACAGGGCCTACAATGAGCAGTTCTTC.

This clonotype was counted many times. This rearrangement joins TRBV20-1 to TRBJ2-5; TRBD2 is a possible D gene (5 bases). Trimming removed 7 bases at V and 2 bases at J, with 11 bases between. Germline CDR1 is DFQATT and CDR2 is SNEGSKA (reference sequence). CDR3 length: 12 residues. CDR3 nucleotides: TGCAGTGTTATCGGAGGACAAGAGACCCAGTACTTC. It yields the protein CSVIGGQETQYF.

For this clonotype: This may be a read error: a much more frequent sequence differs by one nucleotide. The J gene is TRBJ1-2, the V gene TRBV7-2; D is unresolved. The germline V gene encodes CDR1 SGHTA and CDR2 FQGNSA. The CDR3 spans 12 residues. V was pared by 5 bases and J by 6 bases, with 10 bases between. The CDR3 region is CASSIHRDGYTF. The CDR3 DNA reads TGTGCCAGCAGCATACATCGGGATGGCTACACCTTC.

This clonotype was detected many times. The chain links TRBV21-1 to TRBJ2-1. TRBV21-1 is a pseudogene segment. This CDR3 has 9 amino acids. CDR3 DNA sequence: TGTGCCAGCTACAATGAGCAGTTCTTC. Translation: CASYNEQFF.

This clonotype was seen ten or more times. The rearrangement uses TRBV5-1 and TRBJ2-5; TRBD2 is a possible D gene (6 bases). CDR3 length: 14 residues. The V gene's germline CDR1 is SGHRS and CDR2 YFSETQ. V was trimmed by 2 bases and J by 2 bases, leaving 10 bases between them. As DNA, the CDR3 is TGCGCCAGCAGCTTTCCGGAGGGGCAAGAGACCCAGTACTTC. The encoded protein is CASSFPEGQETQYF. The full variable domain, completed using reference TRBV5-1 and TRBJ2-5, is KAGVTQTPRYLIKTRGQQVTLSCSPISGHRSVSWYQQTPGQGLQFLFEYFSETQRNKGNFPGRFSGRQFSNSRSEMNVSTLELGDSALYLCASSFPEGQETQYFGPGTRLLVL.

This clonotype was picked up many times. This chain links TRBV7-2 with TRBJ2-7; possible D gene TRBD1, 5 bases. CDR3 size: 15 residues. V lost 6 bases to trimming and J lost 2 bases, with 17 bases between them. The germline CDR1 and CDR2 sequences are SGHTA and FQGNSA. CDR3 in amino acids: CASRRAQGSPYEQYF. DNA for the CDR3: TGTGCCAGCAGAAGAGCTCAGGGTAGTCCCTACGAGCAGTACTTC.

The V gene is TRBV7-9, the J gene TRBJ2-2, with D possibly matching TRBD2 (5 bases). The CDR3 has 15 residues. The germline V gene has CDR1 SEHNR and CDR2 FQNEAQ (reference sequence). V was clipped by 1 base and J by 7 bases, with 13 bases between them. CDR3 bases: TGTGCCAGCAGCTTAGTCACTAGTCCCGGCGGGGAGCTGTTTTTT. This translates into CASSLVTSPGGELFF. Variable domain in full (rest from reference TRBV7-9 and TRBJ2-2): DTGVSQNPRHKITKRGQNVTFRCDPISEHNRLYWYRQTLGQGPEFLTYFQNEAQLEKSRLLSDRFSAERPKGSFSTLEIQRTEQGDSAMYLCASSLVTSPGGELFFGEGSRLTVL.

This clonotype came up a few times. CDR3 amino acids: CSARVAAIYGYTF. The CDR3 nucleotides read TGCAGTGCTAGAGTAGCAGCGATCTATGGCTACACCTTC. The chain recombines TRBV20-1 with TRBJ1-2; D remains ambiguous. Looked up from germline, CDR1 is DFQATT and CDR2 is SNEGSKA (reference sequence). V was clipped by 1 base and J by 4 bases, with 10 bases between them. The CDR3 covers 13 residues.

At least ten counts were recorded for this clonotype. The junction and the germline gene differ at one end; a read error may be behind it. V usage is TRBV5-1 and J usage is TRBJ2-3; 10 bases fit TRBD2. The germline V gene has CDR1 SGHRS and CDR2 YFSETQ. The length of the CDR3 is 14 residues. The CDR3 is CATSGLAGEDTQYF. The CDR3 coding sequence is TGCGCCACCAGCGGCCTAGCGGGAGAAGATACGCAGTATTTT. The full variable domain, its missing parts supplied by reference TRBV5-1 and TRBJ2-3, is KAGVTQTPRYLIKTRGQQVTLSCSPISGHRSVSWYQQTPGQGLQFLFEYFSETQRNKGNFPGRFSGRQFSNSRSEMNVSTLELGDSALYLCATSGLAGEDTQYFGPGTRLTVL.

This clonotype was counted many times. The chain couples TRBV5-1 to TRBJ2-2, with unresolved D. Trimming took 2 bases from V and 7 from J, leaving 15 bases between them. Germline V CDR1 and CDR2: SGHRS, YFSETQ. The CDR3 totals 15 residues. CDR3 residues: CASSLIRVSNGELFF. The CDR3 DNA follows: TGCGCCAGCAGCTTAATCCGAGTTTCCAACGGGGAGCTGTTTTTT.